Described below is a single T cell receptor (beta chain) sequence and its context. The sample is drawn from a study of blood T cell dynamics during melanoma immunotherapy. The time point here: week 3, after first cycle of checkpoint inhibitor. Sampling occurred pretreatment (T0) and at week 3 (W3), after cycle one of checkpoint blockade. Clones were read by immunoSEQ multiplex PCR, and TCRdb kept only the in-frame ones, dropping some. The repertoire has 15,000 to 20,000 clones, about 94% of them found once; the top ten carry 0.21%. This CDR3 comprises 16 residues. Germline V CDR1 and CDR2: SNHLY, FYNNEI.

The chain couples TRBV2 to TRBJ2-5, with 14 bases that match TRBD2. With the DNA end fitting TRBJ2-7 better, the J assignment may be wrong. The sequences come from effector memory CD8+ T cells from blood, collected from a patient treated with checkpoint blockade. The source is a human donor with melanoma. The CDR3 coding sequence is TGTGCCAGCAGAGGGACTAGCGGGAGAGGGCCCTACGAGCAGTACTTC. This gives the protein CASRGTSGRGPYEQYF.